This T cell receptor (beta chain) was found in a study of T cell responses to AZD1222 COVID-19 vaccine. J lost 6 bases, V lost 5 bases, and 11 bases had no gene match. Germline V gene lookup returns CDR1 SGHTA and CDR2 FQGTGA. The CDR3 totals 16 residues. Using immunoSEQ multiplex PCR, the repertoire was profiled, and TCRdb retains in-frame clones only, with some absent. The repertoire includes 100,000 to 150,000 clones, around 83% of them detected once, and 4.4% sits in the top ten. Details on this clone: Its antigen is not identified.

Study-wide results and limits: In the spike-specific TCR repertoire, nearly half reportedly target unmutated variant regions. Samples come after the peak T cell response, not at day 14.

The TCR comes from an adult who received the AZD1222 COVID-19 vaccine. The V call is TRBV7-3, the J call TRBJ2-1; 9 bases match TRBD2. The sample was peripheral blood, taken 28 days after the second AZD1222 dose. This CDR3 reads CASSDTKRGALNEQFF. The CDR3 DNA reads as TGTGCCAGCAGCGATACCAAGCGGGGGGCCCTCAATGAGCAGTTCTTC. Variable domain in full (rest from reference TRBV7-3 and TRBJ2-1): GAGVSQTPSNKVTEKGKYVELRCDPISGHTALYWYRQSLGQGPEFLIYFQGTGAADDSGLPNDRFFAVRPEGSVSTLKIQRTERGDSAVYLCASSDTKRGALNEQFFGPGTRLTVL.